The clone carrying this T cell receptor beta chain was seen a handful of times. The antigen remains unidentified. TCRdb itself ran the reads through MiXCR, one entry per CDR3 protein. The repertoire has about 330,000 distinct CDR3 sequences, roughly a third of them found once; the top ten carry roughly 14%. The data are from a study of T cell repertoires in cytomegalovirus infection. Study in general: Peptides in the study included HLA-C-restricted and HLA-B-restricted CMV epitopes. It was the public TCR beta signatures that indicated both CMV infection and matching HLA type. The study's findings and limits: People with CMV and the relevant HLA were identified by cumulative public TCR beta family frequency. There were HLA-C-restricted CMV-specific TCR beta clonotypes dominating the ex vivo response.

CDR1 is SEHNR and CDR2 is FQNEAQ in the germline V gene (reference sequence). This CDR3 has 15 amino acids. Trimming took 5 bases from V and 4 from J; bases not matched to a gene: 6. The rearrangement links TRBV7-9 to TRBJ2-5, with 11 positions matching TRBD2. This clonotype was obtained from a human donor in good health (CMV status not recorded). Some clones in this sample may be carry-over from other donors' samples. The material sequenced was cultured PBMCs, taken from culture after CMV antigen stimulation. The CDR3 is CASSRGLAEGETQYF. CDR3 DNA sequence: TGTGCCAGCAGCCGGGGACTAGCGGAGGGAGAGACCCAGTACTTC. Full variable domain (rest looked up from reference TRBV7-9 and TRBJ2-5): DTGVSQNPRHKITKRGQNVTFRCDPISEHNRLYWYRQTLGQGPEFLTYFQNEAQLEKSRLLSDRFSAERPKGSFSTLEIQRTEQGDSAMYLCASSRGLAEGETQYFGPGTRLLVL.